This T cell receptor beta chain was obtained from a study of shared clonotypes between healthy human individuals. Losses at the gene ends were 5 bases for V and 3 bases for J; bases not matched to a gene: 6. CDR1 and CDR2 from the germline V gene are LGHNA and YNFKEQ. The CDR3 runs to 16 residues. Data came from immunoSEQ multiplex PCR; TCRdb stores just in-frame clones and leaves some out. The sample comprises roughly 2 million clones, about 95% of which are singletons, and 0.85% to 1.2% rests with the top ten. Terminally differentiated effector memory CD45RA+ cells were excluded by CCR7 positive selection of CD45RO-negative cells.

Specimen: naive CD8+ T cells sorted from blood. The J gene is TRBJ2-7, the V gene TRBV4-2; 14 bases agree with TRBD2. The TCR originated in a man between 18 and 29 years old in good health. The CDR3 nucleotides read TGTGCCAGCAGCGGAGGGACTAGCGGGGGTGGCTACGAGCAGTACTTC. It translates to CASSGGTSGGGYEQYF.